The 30 T cell receptor beta chains reported below all come from one sample, sequenced in a study of Graves' ophthalmopathy and Graves' hyperthyroidism. TCR beta CDR3 amplification used RNA transcripts. The first-round RT-PCR employed HTBI primers together with the Qiagen OneStep RT-PCR kit. A multiplex PCR was then performed as the second round. Using its own MiXCR run on the multiplex PCR reads, TCRdb lists one record per CDR3 protein. The sample consists of about 550,000 distinct CDR3 sequences, 35% to 45% of them appearing once. Sequencing was carried out using peripheral blood or thyroid tissue (not recorded which). These receptors all come from an adult man with Graves' hyperthyroidism.

The CDR3 coding sequence is TGTGCCAGCAGTTTTGTGGGGGCGGTCGATGGCTACACCTTC. It codes for CASSFVGAVDGYTF. The V call is TRBV12-3 or TRBV12-4, the J call TRBJ1-2; TRBD1 might be the D (6 bases). CDR3 size: 14 residues. V was cut by 3 bases and J by 6 bases, with 14 bases left in between.

This sequence joins TRBV20-1 and TRBJ1-4, with 10 bases aligning to TRBD1. The J segment lost 0 bases and the V segment lost 1 base, leaving 14 bases of the junction unmatched. The germline V gene has CDR1 DFQATT and CDR2 SNEGSKA (reference sequence). The CDR3 is 20 amino acids. DNA of the CDR3: TGCAGTGCTAGAGGTTGGGGACAGGGGAGGGGTGTCGCAACTAATGAAAAACTGTTTTTT. Its translation: CSARGWGQGRGVATNEKLFF.

This clonotype was detected only a few times. The chain employs TRBV20-1 and TRBJ2-2; D not certain. The germline V and J ends were trimmed by 5 bases and 1 base, with 14 bases remaining between them. CDR1 is DFQATT, CDR2 SNEGSKA, per germline (reference sequence). This CDR3 has 15 residues. CDR3 residues: CSASSLLKNTGELFF. CDR3 DNA: TGCAGTGCTTCGAGCTTACTTAAGAACACCGGGGAGCTGTTTTTT.

About this clonotype: A much more abundant neighbour one base away suggests this may be a read error. The chain joins TRBV7-9 to TRBJ2-7; D not resolved. Germline values: CDR1 SEHNR, CDR2 FQNEAQ (reference sequence). The CDR3 contains 12 residues. The CDR3 loop is CAGSLEDYEQYF. CDR3 DNA: TGTGCCGGCAGCTTAGAGGACTACGAGCAGTACTTC.

This clonotype was seen a handful of times. The gene calls are TRBV28 and TRBJ2-5, with D perhaps assigned TRBD1 or TRBD2 (5 bases each). The CDR3 totals 14 residues. Germline V gene lookup returns CDR1 MDHEN and CDR2 SYDVKM. Trimming took off 7 bases at V and 5 bases at J, with 17 bases between the two ends. The CDR3 spells CASTPRGSWETQYF. The DNA of the CDR3 is TGTGCCAGCACCCCGAGGGGCTCCTGGGAGACCCAGTACTTC.

A note on this clonotype: It may be a read error: a sequence one base away is much more abundant. J is TRBJ1-3 and V is TRBV7-8, with D hard to call. From germline, CDR1 is SGHVS and CDR2 FQNEAQ. The CDR3 extends over 16 amino acids. The CDR3 nucleotides read TGCGCCAGCAGCCAAGATAGCGGGTACTCTGGAAGCACCATATATTTT. This codes for CASSQDSGYSGSTIYF. Looking up the rest from reference TRBV7-8 and TRBJ1-3 gives the full variable domain: GAGVSQSPRYKVAKRGQDVALRCDPISGHVSLFWYQQALGQGPEFLTYFQNEAQLDKSGLPSDRFFAERPEGSVSTLKIQRTQQEDSAVYLCASSQDSGYSGSTIYFGEGSWLTVV.

In its sample, this clonotype was seen many times. The chain couples TRBV14 to TRBJ2-2; D not certain. V dropped 0 bases and J dropped 7 bases, with 12 bases sitting between them. Germline lookup yields CDR1 SGHDN and CDR2 FVKESK. CDR3 length: 15 amino acids. The CDR3 is CASSQDLGSNGELFF. DNA for the CDR3: TGTGCCAGCAGCCAAGATCTAGGTTCTAACGGGGAGCTGTTTTTT.

The V and J genes are TRBV2 and TRBJ2-6, with D tentatively TRBD2 (7 bases). The V and J ends lost 5 bases and 2 bases respectively, with 13 bases between them. CDR1 SNHLY and CDR2 FYNNEI come from the germline V gene. The CDR3 length is 16 residues. For the CDR3, the DNA is TGTGCCAGCAGTTCACCGGGGGGCGCTGGGGCCAACGTCCTGACTTTC. Its protein is CASSSPGGAGANVLTF.

Regarding this clonotype: One base away lies a much larger clone, so this may be a sequencing read error. The J gene is TRBJ1-6, the V gene TRBV5-1; TRBD1 is a possible D gene (5 bases). The CDR3 sequence is 15 residues long. Per the germline V gene, CDR1 is SGHRS and CDR2 is YFSETQ. The CDR3 DNA is TGCGCCGGCAGTTTAGACAGATCGGACAATTCACCCCTCCACTTT. Amino acids: CAGSLDRSDNSPLHF.

On this clonotype itself: Being one base from a much bigger clone, this may be a read error. The chain links TRBV5-4 to TRBJ2-7; 11 nucleotides agree with TRBD1. Germline V CDR1 and CDR2: SGHNT, YYREEE (reference sequence). CDR3 size: 15 residues. Here the CDR3 DNA reads TGTGCCAGCAGCTTAGGACAGGGGGCAGGCTACGGGCAGTACTTC. It yields the protein CASSLGQGAGYGQYF.

This clonotype was seen more than once but under ten times. The chain has TRBV15 and TRBJ1-5, with D perhaps matching TRBD1 (5 bases). Germline CDR1 reads LNHNV; CDR2 reads YYDKDF (reference sequence). V was shortened by 0 bases and J by 3 bases, with 9 bases between the two germline ends. This CDR3 contains 15 residues. The CDR3 sequence is CATSRDSTVNQPQHF. The CDR3 bases are TGTGCCACCAGCAGAGATTCGACAGTCAATCAGCCCCAGCATTTT. The full variable domain, its missing parts supplied by reference TRBV15 and TRBJ1-5, is DAMVIQNPRYQVTQFGKPVTLSCSQTLNHNVMYWYQQKSSQAPKLLFHYYDKDFNNEADTPDNFQSRRPNTSFCFLDIRSPGLGDTAMYLCATSRDSTVNQPQHFGDGTRLSIL.

This clonotype showed up many times. This chain uses TRBV14 with TRBJ2-5; no clear D. Between the trimmed V and J ends, which lost 0 bases and 4 bases, there was a span of 12 bases. CDR3 size: 15 residues. Per germline, CDR1 SGHDN and CDR2 FVKESK. CDR3 sequence reads: CASSQDLSPRETQYF. CDR3 coding DNA: TGTGCCAGCAGCCAAGATCTGAGTCCGAGAGAGACCCAGTACTTC.

This clonotype has only a few counts. The chain recombines TRBV24-1 with TRBJ2-2; D is perhaps TRBD1 (6 bases). From germline, CDR1 is KGHDR and CDR2 SFDVKD. The CDR3 consists of 17 residues. V was shortened by 1 base and J by 2 bases, with 13 bases between the two germline ends. The DNA of the CDR3 is TGTGCCACCAGTGATTTAACCAGGGGCCGTAACACCGGGGAGCTGTTTTTT. As protein: CATSDLTRGRNTGELFF.

The chain carries TRBV15 and TRBJ2-5; maybe TRBD1 (6 bases). This CDR3 is built from 16 residues. Trimming took off 4 bases at V and 5 bases at J, with 20 bases between the two ends. Germline values: CDR1 LNHNV, CDR2 YYDKDF (reference sequence). CDR3 nucleotides: TGTGCCACCAGCACTGTGACAGGAGGTGAAGTGGAGACCCAGTACTTC. Translation gives CATSTVTGGEVETQYF.

The genes are TRBV24-1 and TRBJ2-5; the match to TRBD1 covers 12 bases. V shed 4 bases, J shed 5 bases, and the junction held 7 bases outside the gene matches. This CDR3 contains 16 residues. Germline CDR1 is KGHDR and CDR2 is SFDVKD. Here the CDR3 DNA reads TGTGCCACCAGTGAGCGTGGGACAGGGGGCCGGGAGACCCAGTACTTC. Its translation: CATSERGTGGRETQYF.

This clonotype was counted ten times or more. The rearrangement links TRBV15 to TRBJ1-4, with D possibly TRBD1 on 6 matching bases. CDR1 is LNHNV and CDR2 is YYDKDF in the germline V gene (reference sequence). The ends were cut back, 5 bases at V and 0 bases at J, with 10 bases in the middle. The CDR3 is made up of 15 amino acids. CDR3 sequence (DNA): TGTGCCACCAGCCAACGGACAGCAACTAATGAAAAACTGTTTTTT. It yields the protein CATSQRTATNEKLFF.

This clonotype was found a few times. The chain carries TRBV29-1 and TRBJ2-6; D gene unclear. The CDR3 extends over 13 amino acids. From germline, CDR1 is SQVTM and CDR2 ANQGSEA. The V gene lost 8 bases and the J gene lost 0 bases, with 8 bases spanning the gap. The CDR3 coding sequence is TGCAGCTTGCTGGGCTCTGGGGCCAACGTCCTGACTTTC. Its protein product is CSLLGSGANVLTF.

Concerning this clonotype: A single base separates this from a much larger clone, so it may be a read error. V and J are TRBV2 and TRBJ2-7, with 9 bases identical to TRBD1. The CDR3 consists of 12 residues. Germline V lookup: CDR1 SNHLY, CDR2 FYNNEI. As DNA, the CDR3 is TGTGCCGGCAGTACAGGGACAGGGGAGCAGTACTTC. The encoded protein is CAGSTGTGEQYF.

The sample holds a few counts of this clonotype. J is TRBJ2-7 and V is TRBV6-6, with 11 bases fitting TRBD1. V lost 5 bases to trimming and J lost 4 bases; unmatched junction nucleotides: 4. The CDR3 has 14 residues. In germline, CDR1 is MNHNY, CDR2 SVGAGI (reference sequence). Here the CDR3 reads CASSRGQGGYEQYF. CDR3 sequence (DNA): TGTGCCAGCAGTAGGGGACAGGGGGGGTACGAGCAGTACTTC.

This clonotype was found many times. V usage is TRBV7-9 and J usage is TRBJ1-2; D is perhaps TRBD1 (6 bases). Trimming took off 5 bases at V and 2 bases at J, with 15 bases between the two ends. The CDR3 is 15 residues long. In germline, CDR1 is SEHNR, CDR2 FQNEAQ (reference sequence). In DNA, the CDR3 is TGTGCCAGCAGCCCTGCCGGGCAGGGGAACTATGGCTACACCTTC. It is translated as CASSPAGQGNYGYTF.

The V call is TRBV7-9, the J call TRBJ1-2; D is possibly TRBD1 (5 bases). CDR3 length: 16 residues. V was trimmed by 8 bases and J by 0 bases, leaving 19 bases between them. Germline V lookup: CDR1 SEHNR, CDR2 FQNEAQ (reference sequence). The CDR3 region is CASGTGRPQANYGYTF. CDR3 nucleotides: TGTGCCAGCGGCACGGGACGTCCCCAAGCTAACTATGGCTACACCTTC.

This clonotype showed up many times. V is TRBV12-3 or TRBV12-4 and J is TRBJ2-5, with 7 bases fitting TRBD1. This CDR3 contains 15 residues. Trimming cost V 2 bases and J 1 base; bases outside gene matches: 4. The CDR3 DNA follows: TGTGCCAGCAGTTTATACAGGGACAGCCAAGAGACCCAGTACTTC. Translation: CASSLYRDSQETQYF.

This clonotype has a count of ten or more. J is TRBJ2-7 and V is TRBV2; TRBD2 agrees at 8 bases. Germline V CDR1 and CDR2: SNHLY, FYNNEI. This CDR3 is built from 12 residues. V was pared by 8 bases and J by 2 bases, with 2 bases of the junction left unmatched. CDR3 nucleotide sequence: TGTGCCAGCCTAGCGGGTACCTACGAGCAGTACTTC. This gives the protein CASLAGTYEQYF.

The rearrangement joins TRBV4-1 to TRBJ2-3, with a weak D call TRBD2 (5 bases). The ends were cut back, 1 base at V and 5 bases at J, with 19 bases in the middle. The CDR3 consists of 17 residues. Germline values: CDR1 MGHRA, CDR2 YSYEKL. The CDR3 region is CASSQGKSISGKDTQYF. The CDR3 coding sequence is TGCGCCAGCAGCCAAGGGAAATCGATCTCCGGGAAAGATACGCAGTATTTT.

The sample holds a few counts of this clonotype. The V gene is TRBV3-1, the J gene TRBJ1-1; D gene uncertain. The CDR3 is made up of 14 amino acids. CDR1 LGHDT and CDR2 YNNKEL come from the germline V gene (reference sequence). Trimming pared 4 bases from V and 4 bases from J, leaving 13 bases between. The CDR3, as DNA: TGTGCCAGCAGCCCCACTGGGTGGGGCACTGAAGCTTTCTTT. This gives the protein CASSPTGWGTEAFF.

V and J are TRBV19 and TRBJ1-6, with 8 bases matching TRBD1. The germline V gene has CDR1 LNHDA and CDR2 SQIVND (reference sequence). The CDR3 totals 18 residues. The V gene end was trimmed by 1 base and the J gene end by 7 bases; junction bases not matched to a gene: 12. CDR3 nucleotides: TGTGCCAGTAGTATAGCAGGGGGCCTTGGAAGCGGGAATTCACCCCTCCACTTT. Its protein product is CASSIAGGLGSGNSPLHF.

A word on this clonotype: The junction departs from germline at one end; a sequencing error may be responsible. The chain employs TRBV7-4 and TRBJ1-1; D unresolved. Germline V gives CDR1 SGHVT, CDR2 SQSDAQ. CDR3 length equals 15 residues. The CDR3 nucleotides are TGTGCCAGCGCCGCGCCGAGGGCCAAGTTCACTGGAGCTTTCTTT. Translating it yields CASAAPRAKFTGAFF.

V gene TRBV7-9 combines with J gene TRBJ2-7; 10 positions match TRBD2. CDR3 size: 16 residues. J was trimmed by 1 base and V by 5 bases; bases with no gene match: 8. Germline CDR1 is SEHNR and CDR2 is FQNEAQ (reference sequence). The CDR3 reads CASSPRTSGTSYEQYF. The DNA for the CDR3 is TGTGCCAGCAGCCCTCGGACTAGCGGTACTTCCTACGAGCAGTACTTC.

On this clonotype itself: An end of the junction does not agree with germline; a read error may underlie this. J is TRBJ1-2 and V is TRBV10-3, with 9 bases identical to TRBD1. Germline loops: CDR1 ENHRY, CDR2 SYGVKD. The CDR3 length is 17 residues. CDR3 sequence: CATSEPTGTGTYYGYTF. The CDR3 nucleotides read TGTGCCACCAGTGAGCCGACAGGGACAGGGACCTACTATGGCTACACCTTC.

The V and J genes are TRBV12-3 or TRBV12-4 and TRBJ2-7; possibly TRBD1 or TRBD2 for D (6 bases each). V shed 2 bases and J shed 4 bases, with 15 bases lying between them. The length of the CDR3 is 15 residues. CDR3 protein: CASSLRGAPIYEQYF. The CDR3 DNA sequence: TGTGCCAGCAGTTTAAGGGGGGCGCCTATTTACGAGCAGTACTTC.